This T cell receptor beta chain was sequenced during a study of T cell changes during pregnancy in multiple sclerosis (dated by TCRdb to about 2019). In terms of the full investigation: In women with multiple sclerosis, the researchers looked at how the T cell repertoire shifted as pregnancy progressed.

To prepare the library, the immunoSEQ multiplex PCR assay was applied. TCRdb mirrors the immuneACCESS table, restricted to in-frame sequences. Some clones are absent from its copies; in checked studies, under half trace to an unresolved V gene, and the reason for the others is unknown. This sample lists fewer than 65,000 clones; 91% were detected once. The ten largest clones capture 2% to 2.5% of the sample. V is pared back by 5 bases and J by 1 base, with 12 bases lying between the germline termini. From its cysteine to its phenylalanine, the CDR3 spans 15 amino acids. Solely the CDR3 DNA is kept, with 45 bases framed from the first base. For CDR1 and CDR2, the germline V gene (reference sequence) lists SEHNR and FQNEAQ. For this clone: The specificity of this receptor is unknown. No much larger clonotype is one base removed from it; base qualities were not supplied.

The V and J genes are TRBV7-9 and TRBJ2-1; a confident D gene designation cannot be given. The clonotype comes from a female donor in good health, enrolled as a control in a pregnancy study. This sample comprised peripheral blood, obtained in the third trimester of pregnancy. The bases read TGTGCCAGCAGCGCTCACGCGGTATCCTACAATGAGCAGTTCTTC. It encodes CASSAHAVSYNEQFF.